These 5 T cell receptor beta chains were sequenced from one sample in a study of cytomegalovirus exposure and HLA in healthy donors. Data came from immunoSEQ multiplex PCR; TCRdb stores just in-frame clones and leaves some out. In the table there are under 200,000 clones, about 90% of which are singletons. The sequenced material came from PBMCs. Receptors were obtained from a woman under 40 in good health and CMV-seronegative.

This clone was counted between two and nine times. The CDR3 sequence is CASRRDSVNYGYTF. CDR3 coding DNA: TGTGCCAGCAGGCGGGACAGTGTTAATTATGGCTACACCTTC. V and J are TRBV6-5 and TRBJ1-2; TRBD1 aligns across 7 bases. V lost 6 bases to trimming and J lost 5 bases; unmatched junction nucleotides: 9. The CDR3 is made up of 14 amino acids. Looked up from germline, CDR1 is MNHEY and CDR2 is SVGAGI.

J is TRBJ2-7 and V is TRBV7-9; possible D gene TRBD1, 6 bases. This CDR3 contains 14 residues. The ends were cut back, 1 base at V and 5 bases at J, with 12 bases in the middle. From germline, CDR1 is SEHNR and CDR2 FQNEAQ (reference sequence). CDR3 DNA: TGTGCCAGCAGCTTAGGGCAGGGGTTCCACGAGCAGTACTTC. Translated, it gives CASSLGQGFHEQYF.

The chain is built from TRBV19 and TRBJ1-3; D is unresolved. The V and J ends lost 4 bases and 0 bases respectively, with 10 bases between them. This CDR3 contains 15 residues. Germline V gives CDR1 LNHDA, CDR2 SQIVND (reference sequence). The CDR3 nucleotides read TGTGCCAGTAGTACCTTACTCGGCTCTGGAAACACCATATATTTT. Translation: CASSTLLGSGNTIYF.

This chain connects TRBV19 to TRBJ2-5; a weak D match, TRBD1 (6 bases). The germline gives CDR1 LNHDA, CDR2 SQIVND (reference sequence). Trimming removed 6 bases at V and 5 bases at J, with 13 bases between. This CDR3 is 13 amino acids long. The CDR3 nucleotides are TGTGCCAGTAGGGCACAGGGTTCCGAGACCCAGTACTTC. Protein sequence: CASRAQGSETQYF.

The gene calls are TRBV11-3 and TRBJ2-1; no definite D call. Trimming stripped 2 bases from V and 8 bases from J, with 7 bases between. The CDR3 is made up of 12 amino acids. Per the germline V gene, CDR1 is SGHNT and CDR2 is YENEEA. CDR3: CASSLSGHEQFF. The CDR3 DNA is TGTGCCAGCAGCTTATCGGGCCATGAGCAGTTCTTC.